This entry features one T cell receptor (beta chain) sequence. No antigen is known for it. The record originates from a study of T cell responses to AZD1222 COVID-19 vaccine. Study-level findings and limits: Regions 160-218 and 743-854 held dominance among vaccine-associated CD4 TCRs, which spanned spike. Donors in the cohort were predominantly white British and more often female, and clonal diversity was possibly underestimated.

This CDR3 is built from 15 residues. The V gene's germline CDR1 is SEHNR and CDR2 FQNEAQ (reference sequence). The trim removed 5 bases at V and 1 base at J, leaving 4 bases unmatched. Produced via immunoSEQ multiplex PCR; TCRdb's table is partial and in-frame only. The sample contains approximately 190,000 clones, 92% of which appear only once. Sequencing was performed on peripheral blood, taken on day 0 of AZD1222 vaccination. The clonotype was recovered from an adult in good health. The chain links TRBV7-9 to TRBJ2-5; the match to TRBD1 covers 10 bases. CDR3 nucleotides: TGTGCCAGCAGCCCCGGGACAGGGGCCCAAGAGACCCAGTACTTC. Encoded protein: CASSPGTGAQETQYF. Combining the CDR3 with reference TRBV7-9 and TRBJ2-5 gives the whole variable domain DTGVSQNPRHKITKRGQNVTFRCDPISEHNRLYWYRQTLGQGPEFLTYFQNEAQLEKSRLLSDRFSAERPKGSFSTLEIQRTEQGDSAMYLCASSPGTGAQETQYFGPGTRLLVL.